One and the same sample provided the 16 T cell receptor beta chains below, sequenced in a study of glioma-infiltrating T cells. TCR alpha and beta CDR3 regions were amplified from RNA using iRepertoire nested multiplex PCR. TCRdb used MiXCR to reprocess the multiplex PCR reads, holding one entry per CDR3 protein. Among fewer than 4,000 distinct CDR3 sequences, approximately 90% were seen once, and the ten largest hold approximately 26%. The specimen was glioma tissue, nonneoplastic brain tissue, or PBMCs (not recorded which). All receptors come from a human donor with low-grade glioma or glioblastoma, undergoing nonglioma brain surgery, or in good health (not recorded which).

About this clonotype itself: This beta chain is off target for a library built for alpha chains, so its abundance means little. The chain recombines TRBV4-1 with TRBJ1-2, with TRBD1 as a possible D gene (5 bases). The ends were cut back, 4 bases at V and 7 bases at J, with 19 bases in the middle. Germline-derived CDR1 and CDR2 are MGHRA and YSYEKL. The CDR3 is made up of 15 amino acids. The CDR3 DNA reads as TGCGCCAGCAGCCGAACGACAGAAGAGTTGAGTGGCTACACCTTC. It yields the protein CASSRTTEELSGYTF.

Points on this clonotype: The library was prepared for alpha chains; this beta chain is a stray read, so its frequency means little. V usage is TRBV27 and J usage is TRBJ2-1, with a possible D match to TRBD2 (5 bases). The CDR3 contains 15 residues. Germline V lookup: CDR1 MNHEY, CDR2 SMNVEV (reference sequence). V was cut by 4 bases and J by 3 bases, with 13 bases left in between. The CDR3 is CASSSGVRSYNEQFF. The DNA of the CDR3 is TGTGCCAGCAGTTCCGGGGTAAGGAGCTACAATGAGCAGTTCTTC.

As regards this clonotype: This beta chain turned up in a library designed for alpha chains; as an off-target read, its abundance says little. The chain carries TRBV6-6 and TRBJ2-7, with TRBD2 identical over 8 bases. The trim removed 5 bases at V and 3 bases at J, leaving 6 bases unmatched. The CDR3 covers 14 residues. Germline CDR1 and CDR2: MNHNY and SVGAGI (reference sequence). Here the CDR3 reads CASSPGGGIYEQYV. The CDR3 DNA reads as TGTGCCAGCAGTCCCGGGGGGGGGATCTACGAGCAGTACGTC.

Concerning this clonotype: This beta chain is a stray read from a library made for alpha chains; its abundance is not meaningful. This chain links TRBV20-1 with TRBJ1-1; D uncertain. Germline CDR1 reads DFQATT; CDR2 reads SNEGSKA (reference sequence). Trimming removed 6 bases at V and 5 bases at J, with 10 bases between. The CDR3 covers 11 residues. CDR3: CSAMKLTEAFF. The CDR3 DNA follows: TGCAGTGCGATGAAACTTACTGAAGCTTTCTTT.

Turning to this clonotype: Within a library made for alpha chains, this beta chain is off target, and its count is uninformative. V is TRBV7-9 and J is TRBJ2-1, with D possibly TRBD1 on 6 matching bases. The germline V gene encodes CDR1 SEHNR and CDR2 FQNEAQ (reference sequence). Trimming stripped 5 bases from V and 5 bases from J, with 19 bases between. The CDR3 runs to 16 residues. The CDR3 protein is CASSPRQVAPHNEQFF. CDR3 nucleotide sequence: TGTGCCAGCAGCCCTCGACAGGTGGCTCCCCACAATGAGCAGTTCTTC.

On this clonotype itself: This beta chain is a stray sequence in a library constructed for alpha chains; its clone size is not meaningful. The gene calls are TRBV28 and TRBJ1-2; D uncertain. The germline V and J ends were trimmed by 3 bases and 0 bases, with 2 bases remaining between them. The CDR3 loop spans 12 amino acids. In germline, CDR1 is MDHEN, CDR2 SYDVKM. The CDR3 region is CASSLANYGYTF. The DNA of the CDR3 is TGTGCCAGCAGTTTGGCTAACTATGGCTACACCTTC.

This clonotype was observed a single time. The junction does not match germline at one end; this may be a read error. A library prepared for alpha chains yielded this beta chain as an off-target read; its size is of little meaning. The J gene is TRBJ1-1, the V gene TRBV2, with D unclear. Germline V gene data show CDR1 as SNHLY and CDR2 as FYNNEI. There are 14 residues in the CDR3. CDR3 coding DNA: TGTGCCAGCAGGACCTACCTAGAAGGAACTGAAGCTTTTTTC. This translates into CASRTYLEGTEAFF.

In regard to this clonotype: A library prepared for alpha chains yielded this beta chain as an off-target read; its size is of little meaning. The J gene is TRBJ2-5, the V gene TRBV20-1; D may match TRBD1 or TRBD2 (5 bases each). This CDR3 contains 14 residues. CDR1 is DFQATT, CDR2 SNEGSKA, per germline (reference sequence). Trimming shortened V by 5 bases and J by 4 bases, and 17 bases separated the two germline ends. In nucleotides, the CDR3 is TGCAGTGCTGGGACCGGGACCTTCGGAGAGACCCAGTACTTC. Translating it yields CSAGTGTFGETQYF.

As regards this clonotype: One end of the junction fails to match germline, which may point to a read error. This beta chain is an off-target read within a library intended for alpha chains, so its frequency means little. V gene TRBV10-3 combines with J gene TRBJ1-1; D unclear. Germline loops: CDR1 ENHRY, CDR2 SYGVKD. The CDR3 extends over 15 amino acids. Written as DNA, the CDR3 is TGTGCCAGCAGTTCCTACGATATCCTGGACACTGAAGCTTTCTTT. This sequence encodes CASSSYDILDTEAFF.

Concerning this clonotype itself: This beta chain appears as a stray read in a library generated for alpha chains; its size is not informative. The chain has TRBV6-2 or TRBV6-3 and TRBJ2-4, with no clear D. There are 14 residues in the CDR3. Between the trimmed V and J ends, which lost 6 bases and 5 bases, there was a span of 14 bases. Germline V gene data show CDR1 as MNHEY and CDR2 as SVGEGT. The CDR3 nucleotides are TGTGCCAGCAGACGTCCCGTGGGCGAAAACATTCAGTACTTC. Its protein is CASRRPVGENIQYF.

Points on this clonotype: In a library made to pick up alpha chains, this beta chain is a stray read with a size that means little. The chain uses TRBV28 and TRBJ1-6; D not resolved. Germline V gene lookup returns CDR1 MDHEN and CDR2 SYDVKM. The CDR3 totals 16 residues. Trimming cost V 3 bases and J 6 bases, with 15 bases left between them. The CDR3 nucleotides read TGTGCCAGCAGTTTCCCCGGACGGAGCCCTAATTCACCCCTCCACTTT. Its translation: CASSFPGRSPNSPLHF.

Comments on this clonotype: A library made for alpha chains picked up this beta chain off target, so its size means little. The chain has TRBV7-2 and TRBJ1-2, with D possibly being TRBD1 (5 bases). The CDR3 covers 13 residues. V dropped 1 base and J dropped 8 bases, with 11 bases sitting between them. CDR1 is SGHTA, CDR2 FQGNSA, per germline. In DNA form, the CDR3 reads TGTGCCAGCAGCTTAGTCAGGGTGGACGGCTACACCTTC. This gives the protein CASSLVRVDGYTF. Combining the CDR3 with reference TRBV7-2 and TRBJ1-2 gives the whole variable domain GAGVSQSPSNKVTEKGKDVELRCDPISGHTALYWYRQSLGQGLEFLIYFQGNSAPDKSGLPSDRFSAERTGGSVSTLTIQRTQQEDSAVYLCASSLVRVDGYTFGSGTRLTVV.

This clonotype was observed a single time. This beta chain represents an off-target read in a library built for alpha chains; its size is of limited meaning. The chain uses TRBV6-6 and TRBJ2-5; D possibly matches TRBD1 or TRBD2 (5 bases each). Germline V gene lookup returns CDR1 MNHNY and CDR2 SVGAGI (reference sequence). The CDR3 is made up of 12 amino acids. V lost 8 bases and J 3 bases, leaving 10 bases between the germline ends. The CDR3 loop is CASGQGEETQYF. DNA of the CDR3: TGTGCCAGCGGGCAGGGAGAAGAGACCCAGTACTTC.

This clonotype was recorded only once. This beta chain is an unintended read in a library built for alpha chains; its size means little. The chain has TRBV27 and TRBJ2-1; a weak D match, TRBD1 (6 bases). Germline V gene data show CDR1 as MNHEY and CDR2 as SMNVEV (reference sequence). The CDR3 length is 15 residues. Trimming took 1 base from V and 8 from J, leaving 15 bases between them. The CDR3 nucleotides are TGTGCCAGCAGTTTATTATCAGGGGCAGGCGATGAGCAGTTCTTC. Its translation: CASSLLSGAGDEQFF.

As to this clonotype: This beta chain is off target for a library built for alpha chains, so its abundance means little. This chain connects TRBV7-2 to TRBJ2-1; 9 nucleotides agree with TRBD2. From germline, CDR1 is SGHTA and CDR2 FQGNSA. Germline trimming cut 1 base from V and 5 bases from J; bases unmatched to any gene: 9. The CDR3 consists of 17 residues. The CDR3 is CASSLDKGVAGDNEQFF. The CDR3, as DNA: TGTGCCAGCAGCTTAGATAAGGGGGTAGCGGGGGACAATGAGCAGTTCTTC.

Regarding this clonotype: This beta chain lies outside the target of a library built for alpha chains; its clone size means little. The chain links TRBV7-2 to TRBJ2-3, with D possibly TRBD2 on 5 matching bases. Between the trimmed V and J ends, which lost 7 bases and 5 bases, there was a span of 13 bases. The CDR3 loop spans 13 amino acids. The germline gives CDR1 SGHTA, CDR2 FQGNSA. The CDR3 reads CASTPPEEDTQYF. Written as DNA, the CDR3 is TGTGCCAGCACCCCCCCGGAGGAAGATACGCAGTATTTT.